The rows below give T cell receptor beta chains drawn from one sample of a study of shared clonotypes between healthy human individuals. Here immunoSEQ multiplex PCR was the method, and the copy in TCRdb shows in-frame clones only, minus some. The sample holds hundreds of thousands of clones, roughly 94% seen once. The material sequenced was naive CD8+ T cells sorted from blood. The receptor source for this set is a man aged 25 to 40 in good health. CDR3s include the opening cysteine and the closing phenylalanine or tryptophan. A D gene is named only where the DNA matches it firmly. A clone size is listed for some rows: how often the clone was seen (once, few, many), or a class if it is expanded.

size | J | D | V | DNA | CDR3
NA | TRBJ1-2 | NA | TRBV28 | TGTGCCAGCAGATACCAGGGACCCATCTATGGCTACACCTTC | CASRYQGPIYGYTF
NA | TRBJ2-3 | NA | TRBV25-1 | TGTGCCAGCAGTGACAGGACGATTCTCACAGATACGCAGTATTTT | CASSDRTILTDTQYF
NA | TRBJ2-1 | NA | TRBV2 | TGTGCCAGCAGGGACTCATTGCCTCATGAGCAGTTCTTC | CASRDSLPHEQFF
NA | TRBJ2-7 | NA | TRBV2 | TGTGCCAGCAGCGATGGATCACGCCCGGACGAGCAGTACTTC | CASSDGSRPDEQYF
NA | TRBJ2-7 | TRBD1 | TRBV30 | TGTGCCTGGAGTGTCGGGACAGGGTACCCCTACGAGCAGTACTTC | CAWSVGTGYPYEQYF
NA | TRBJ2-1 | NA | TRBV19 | TGTGCCAGTAGTACCGACAGTTATCCCTACAATGAGCAGTTCTTC | CASSTDSYPYNEQFF
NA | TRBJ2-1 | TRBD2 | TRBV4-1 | TGCGCCAGCAGCCAGGGTACTAGCGGGAGGGGGAATGAGCAGTTCTTC | CASSQGTSGRGNEQFF
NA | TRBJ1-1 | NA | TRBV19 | TGTGCCATCGGACGGACCGGGGCTGAAGCTTTCTTT | CAIGRTGAEAFF
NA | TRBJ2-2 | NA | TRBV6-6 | TGTGCCAGCAGAGCGAGAACGACGGGCACCGGGGAGCTGTTTTTT | CASRARTTGTGELFF
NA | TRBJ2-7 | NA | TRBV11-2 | TGTGCCAGCAGCCCCCGAGGACATATCTACGAGCAGTACTTC | CASSPRGHIYEQYF
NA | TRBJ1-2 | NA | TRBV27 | TGTGCCAGCAGTTTATCCGGGGCCGGCGTGAACTATGGCTACACCTTC | CASSLSGAGVNYGYTF
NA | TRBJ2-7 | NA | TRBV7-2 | TGTGCCAGCAGCATTATCGAGGGCCTCGAGCAGTACTTC | CASSIIEGLEQYF
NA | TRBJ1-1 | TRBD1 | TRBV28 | TGTGCCAGCAGTCCGAGACAGGGACTGAACACTGAAGCTTTCTTT | CASSPRQGLNTEAFF
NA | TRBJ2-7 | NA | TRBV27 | TGTGCCAGCAGCCCCGCTGGTGAATACTACGAGCAGTACTTC | CASSPAGEYYEQYF
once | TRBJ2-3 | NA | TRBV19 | TGTGCCAGTAGTACCAGTCCGGGCGAACTCACAGATACGCAGTATTTT | CASSTSPGELTDTQYF